The rows below give T cell receptor beta chains drawn from one sample of a study of blood T cell repertoires in COVID-19. TCRdb keeps only in-frame clones here, not all; method: immunoSEQ multiplex PCR. In the table there are roughly 270,000 clones, around 84% of which are singletons. The material sequenced was PBMCs or T cells enriched from blood (not recorded which). The receptors stem from a man aged 35-49 years who had been exposed to COVID-19. Each CDR3 is given with its conserved first and last residue. The D gene is left open where the match is weak.

J: TRBJ2-3; V: TRBV13; D: TRBD2; CDR3: CASSFLAGTSGHSTDTQYF; DNA: TGTGCCAGCAGCTTTCTAGCGGGTACGAGCGGACACAGCACAGATACGCAGTATTTT
J: TRBJ1-2; V: TRBV30; D: NA; CDR3: CAWTGSYGYTF; DNA: TGTGCCTGGACAGGGTCCTATGGCTACACCTTC
J: TRBJ2-7; V: TRBV29-1; D: TRBD2; CDR3: CSGAGLAGDMEQYF; DNA: TGCAGCGGAGCGGGACTAGCGGGTGACATGGAGCAGTACTTC
J: TRBJ2-1; V: TRBV5-6; D: TRBD1; CDR3: CASSLGTGGDNEQFF; DNA: TGTGCCAGCAGCTTGGGGACAGGGGGAGACAATGAGCAGTTCTTC
J: TRBJ1-1; V: TRBV2; D: TRBD1; CDR3: CASRAETGILNTEAFF; DNA: TGTGCCAGCAGGGCTGAGACAGGGATTTTAAACACTGAAGCTTTCTTT
J: TRBJ1-3; V: TRBV19; D: NA; CDR3: CASSIAGGSSGNTIYF; DNA: TGTGCCAGTAGTATAGCTGGAGGAAGCTCTGGAAACACCATATATTTT
J: TRBJ2-3; V: TRBV6-5; D: NA; CDR3: CASSYRRGTDTQYF; DNA: TGTGCCAGCAGTTACCGGAGGGGCACAGATACGCAGTATTTT
J: TRBJ2-2; V: TRBV6-6; D: NA; CDR3: CASRTVGELFF; DNA: TGTGCCAGCCGGACAGTCGGGGAGCTGTTTTTT
J: TRBJ2-1; V: TRBV3-1/TRBV3-2; D: NA; CDR3: CASSQQMTRSEQFF; DNA: TGTGCCAGCAGCCAACAAATGACTAGGAGTGAGCAGTTCTTC
J: TRBJ1-5; V: TRBV7-8; D: NA; CDR3: CASSLVQGAGPQHF; DNA: TGTGCCAGCAGCTTAGTACAGGGAGCCGGGCCCCAGCATTTT
J: TRBJ1-1; V: TRBV2; D: TRBD1; CDR3: CASSEASRGQREAFF; DNA: TGTGCCAGCAGTGAAGCTAGCCGGGGACAGCGTGAAGCTTTCTTT
J: TRBJ2-2; V: TRBV6-4; D: TRBD2; CDR3: CASSWGGSAGELFF; DNA: TGTGCCAGCAGTTGGGGCGGGAGCGCCGGGGAGCTGTTTTTT
J: TRBJ1-2; V: TRBV25-1; D: TRBD1; CDR3: CASSEYYRDREDYGYTF; DNA: TGTGCCAGCAGTGAATATTATAGGGACAGGGAAGACTATGGCTACACCTTC
J: TRBJ2-1; V: TRBV19; D: TRBD2; CDR3: CASNLGLASIYNEQFF; DNA: TGTGCCAGTAATCTGGGACTAGCTTCGATCTACAATGAGCAGTTCTTC
J: TRBJ1-2; V: TRBV10-3; D: NA; CDR3: CAISADSLYGYTF; DNA: TGTGCCATCAGTGCCGACAGTCTCTATGGCTACACCTTC
J: TRBJ2-2; V: TRBV23-1; D: NA; CDR3: CASSQKGVDTGELFF; DNA: TGCGCCAGCAGTCAAAAGGGGGTGGACACCGGGGAGCTGTTTTTT